This T cell receptor (beta chain) was sequenced for a study of T-cell memory formation after mild COVID-19. Study as a whole: The two donors had largely donor-specific TCR clusters. Study-wide results and limits: Clones shrinking from day 15 to 85 showed even CD4/CD8 mixes; later expanders tilted CD4+. Researchers found some responding clones in pre-infection memory, a sign that cross-reactive memory joined.

CDR3 length: 16 residues. Germline V lookup: CDR1 SGHAT, CDR2 FQDESV (reference sequence). V lost 5 bases to trimming and J lost 7 bases; unmatched junction nucleotides: 11. After 5'RACE with constant-segment primers, TCR alpha and TCR beta cDNA libraries carrying sample barcodes and UMIs were obtained. TCRdb independently ran MiXCR on the 5' RACE reads; one entry per CDR3 protein. Among approximately 400,000 distinct CDR3 sequences listed, roughly 18% were seen once. This clonotype was seen more than once but under ten times. Its specificity is not known. Sample: PBMCs or a T cell subset sorted from them (not recorded which). The chain is built from TRBV11-1 and TRBJ2-3, with 11 bases aligning to TRBD2. This TCR was recovered from a man younger than 35 who had mild COVID-19 (a few samples of this study predate the infection). Cell type and time point are not known. Here the CDR3 reads CASSLQRGTSGNTQYF. Written as DNA, the CDR3 is TGTGCCAGCAGCCTACAACGGGGGACTAGCGGTAATACGCAGTATTTT. Together with reference TRBV11-1 and TRBJ2-3, the CDR3 gives the full variable domain: EAEVAQSPRYKITEKSQAVAFWCDPISGHATLYWYRQILGQGPELLVQFQDESVVDDSQLPKDRFSAERLKGVDSTLKIQPAELGDSAMYLCASSLQRGTSGNTQYFGPGTRLTVL.